What follows describes a single T cell receptor (beta chain). Measured with immunoSEQ multiplex PCR; TCRdb has only the in-frame clones, and not every one. The sample shows more than 95,000 clones, roughly 80% of them seen only once. This record belongs to a study of glioma-infiltrating T cells after dendritic cell vaccination. In germline, CDR1 is KGHSH, CDR2 LQKENI. V was shortened by 2 bases and J by 0 bases, with 14 bases between the two germline ends. The CDR3 length is 17 residues. Before vaccination, two weeks after the third vaccination, and at progression, PBMC were collected. The clonotype originates from a human donor with glioblastoma. V and J are TRBV18 and TRBJ1-5; D is unclear. Sequences were derived from blood, sampled before dendritic cell vaccination. In DNA, the CDR3 is TGTGCCAGCTCACCAGAGGGAAAAAGGGATAGCAATCAGCCCCAGCATTTT. Its protein product is CASSPEGKRDSNQPQHF.